A single sample is the source of the 2 T cell receptor beta chains below, sequenced in a study of blood T cells in healthy people across ages. A second about 7 to 11 cycle PCR used barcoded and J-beta primers. A single record per CDR3 protein comes from TCRdb applying MiXCR to the 5' RACE reads. The repertoire holds some 1 million distinct CDR3 sequences, with around 43% as singletons. The specimen was blood. These receptors were obtained from a woman in her sixties in good health.

This clonotype was recorded only once. The gene calls are TRBV5-4 and TRBJ2-3; D not resolved. V was shortened by 1 base and J by 0 bases, with 9 bases between the two germline ends. Germline V gene data show CDR1 as SGHNT and CDR2 as YYREEE (reference sequence). The CDR3 is 15 residues long. The CDR3 loop is CASSLIKSSTDTQYF. The CDR3 nucleotides are TGTGCCAGCAGCTTGATAAAGTCGAGCACAGATACGCAGTATTTT.

V gene TRBV4-2 combines with J gene TRBJ2-7; tentative D call: TRBD2 (7 bases). V shed 3 bases and J shed 3 bases, with 9 bases lying between them. From germline, CDR1 is LGHNA and CDR2 YNFKEQ. The CDR3 is 13 amino acids. DNA of the CDR3: TGTGCCAGCAGCCACGGGGGGCTCTACGAGCAGTACTTC. Its translation is CASSHGGLYEQYF.